A selection of T cell receptor beta chains follows, all from one sample in a study of T cell repertoires in cytomegalovirus infection. TCRdb independently ran MiXCR on the reads; one entry per CDR3 protein. Of some 160,000 distinct CDR3 sequences listed, approximately 17% are singletons. Sequenced: CD8+ T cells from PBMCs. All receptors derive from a human donor in good health (CMV status not recorded). Some clones in this sample may be carry-over from other donors' samples. Both conserved end residues are part of each CDR3. A D gene is named only where the DNA matches it firmly. Only some rows state a clone size, as once, few, many or a class for expanded clones.

CDR3 protein: CSVGQRGLPEETQYF; CDR3 DNA: TGCAGCGTCGGACAGAGGGGGCTCCCCGAAGAGACCCAGTACTTC; J gene: TRBJ2-5; V gene: TRBV29-1; clone size: few; D gene: TRBD1
CDR3 protein: CASSLGGGSRPQHF; CDR3 DNA: TGTGCCAGCAGCTTAGGCGGGGGCTCGAGGCCCCAGCATTTT; J gene: TRBJ1-5; V gene: TRBV11-2; clone size: -; D gene: -
CDR3 protein: CASSPSGVEAFF; CDR3 DNA: TGTGCCAGCAGCCCGTCAGGGGTTGAAGCTTTCTTT; J gene: TRBJ1-1; V gene: TRBV14; clone size: -; D gene: -
CDR3 protein: CASSLNSGSWPDTQYF; CDR3 DNA: TGTGCCAGCAGTTTAAATAGCGGGAGTTGGCCAGATACGCAGTATTTT; J gene: TRBJ2-3; V gene: TRBV27; clone size: -; D gene: TRBD2
CDR3 protein: CASSLATGREQYF; CDR3 DNA: TGTGCCAGCAGTTTGGCTACTGGAAGGGAGCAGTACTTC; J gene: TRBJ2-7; V gene: TRBV28; clone size: few; D gene: -
CDR3 protein: CSATGTSGMETQYF; CDR3 DNA: TGCAGTGCTACCGGGACTAGCGGGATGGAGACCCAGTACTTC; J gene: TRBJ2-5; V gene: TRBV20-1; clone size: -; D gene: TRBD2
CDR3 protein: CASSPRTVSGANVLTF; CDR3 DNA: TGTGCCAGCAGCCCGCGGACAGTCTCTGGGGCCAACGTCCTGACTTTC; J gene: TRBJ2-6; V gene: TRBV28; clone size: -; D gene: -
CDR3 protein: CATSRDRNTEAFF; CDR3 DNA: TGTGCCACCAGCAGAGATCGGAACACTGAAGCTTTCTTT; J gene: TRBJ1-1; V gene: TRBV15; clone size: -; D gene: -
CDR3 protein: CASTWGHEQFF; CDR3 DNA: TGTGCCAGCACTTGGGGGCATGAGCAGTTCTTC; J gene: TRBJ2-1; V gene: TRBV6-2/TRBV6-3; clone size: few; D gene: -
CDR3 protein: CASGLVGETQYF; CDR3 DNA: TGTGCTAGTGGTTTGGTCGGGGAGACCCAGTACTTC; J gene: TRBJ2-5; V gene: TRBV12-5; clone size: few; D gene: -
CDR3 protein: CASSPETTEAFF; CDR3 DNA: TGTGCCAGCAGCCCAGAGACCACTGAAGCTTTCTTT; J gene: TRBJ1-1; V gene: TRBV7-2; clone size: -; D gene: -
CDR3 protein: CSVVVPGTGEIYEQYF; CDR3 DNA: TGCAGCGTTGTCGTTCCCGGGACAGGGGAGATCTACGAGCAGTACTTC; J gene: TRBJ2-7; V gene: TRBV29-1; clone size: -; D gene: TRBD1
CDR3 protein: CSVEGSGADTEAFF; CDR3 DNA: TGCAGCGTTGAGGGGTCAGGGGCCGACACTGAAGCTTTCTTT; J gene: TRBJ1-1; V gene: TRBV29-1; clone size: -; D gene: -
CDR3 protein: CASSFTSGVQETQYF; CDR3 DNA: TGTGCCAGCAGTTTTACTAGCGGTGTCCAAGAGACCCAGTACTTC; J gene: TRBJ2-5; V gene: TRBV28; clone size: few; D gene: TRBD2
CDR3 protein: CASSLRTNLEKLFF; CDR3 DNA: TGTGCCAGCAGCTTAAGGACAAATCTTGAAAAACTGTTTTTT; J gene: TRBJ1-4; V gene: TRBV7-8; clone size: few; D gene: -
CDR3 protein: CASSSGRANYGYTF; CDR3 DNA: TGTGCCAGCAGCTCCGGCAGGGCTAACTATGGCTACACCTTC; J gene: TRBJ1-2; V gene: TRBV7-8; clone size: -; D gene: -
CDR3 protein: CASSFPPGQYRNTIYF; CDR3 DNA: TGTGCCAGCAGTTTCCCCCCGGGACAGTATCGAAACACCATATATTTT; J gene: TRBJ1-3; V gene: TRBV28; clone size: -; D gene: TRBD1
CDR3 protein: CASGRLVDEQFF; CDR3 DNA: TGTGCCAGCGGAAGACTAGTCGATGAGCAGTTCTTC; J gene: TRBJ2-1; V gene: TRBV6-1; clone size: few; D gene: -
CDR3 protein: CASSYFRGSQREQYF; CDR3 DNA: TGTGCCAGCAGTTACTTTCGGGGCAGCCAGCGGGAGCAGTACTTC; J gene: TRBJ2-7; V gene: TRBV6-2/TRBV6-3; clone size: few; D gene: -
CDR3 protein: CASSSTGARYGYTF; CDR3 DNA: TGTGCCAGCAGCTCGACAGGGGCGAGGTATGGCTACACCTTC; J gene: TRBJ1-2; V gene: TRBV7-9; clone size: many; D gene: TRBD1
CDR3 protein: CASSLSAGGRNEQFF; CDR3 DNA: TGTGCCAGCAGCTTATCAGCGGGGGGCAGGAATGAGCAGTTCTTC; J gene: TRBJ2-1; V gene: TRBV7-2; clone size: few; D gene: TRBD2
CDR3 protein: CASRDRGKLFF; CDR3 DNA: TGTGCCAGCAGGGACAGGGGAAAACTGTTTTTT; J gene: TRBJ1-4; V gene: TRBV2; clone size: few; D gene: TRBD1